The rows below give T cell receptor beta chains drawn from one sample of a study of T cells in Graves' hyperthyroidism and ophthalmopathy. MiXCR, run by TCRdb on the multiplex PCR reads, gives a single entry per CDR3 protein. The sample yields about 300,000 distinct CDR3 sequences, 25% to 30% seen once. Sequencing was carried out using blood. These receptors all come from a man between 40 and 49 years old with Graves' hyperthyroidism that later progressed to Graves' ophthalmopathy. Both conserved end residues are part of each CDR3. D genes are given only for firm matches. Clone size is given for some rows only: seen once, a few or many times, or a class if the clone is expanded.

v_gene	d_gene	j_gene	abundance	CDR3nt	CDR3aa
TRBV2	-	TRBJ2-6	-	TGTGCCAGCCGCCCCCGTGGCTCTGGGGCCAACGTCCTGACTTTC	CASRPRGSGANVLTF
TRBV6-5	TRBD1	TRBJ2-7	-	TGTGCCAGCAGTTACGGGGGACAGACTTCCTACGAGCAGTACTTC	CASSYGGQTSYEQYF
TRBV5-1	-	TRBJ2-2	many	TGCGCCAGCAGCTTGTCGCAGGGGAGCCGGTGGGAGCTGTTTTTT	CASSLSQGSRWELFF
TRBV6-1	TRBD1	TRBJ2-4	-	TGTGCCAGCAGATCCGGGACAGGGGCCGTGTATCAGTACTTC	CASRSGTGAVYQYF
TRBV6-1	TRBD1	TRBJ1-5	-	TGTGCCAGCAGTGAAACAGGGGTTCAGCCCCAGCATTTT	CASSETGVQPQHF
TRBV30	TRBD2	TRBJ2-3	-	TGTGCCTGGACCTTAACTAGCGGAACAGATACGCAGTATTTT	CAWTLTSGTDTQYF
TRBV6-5	-	TRBJ2-7	-	TGTGCCAGCAGTTATCCTGGGAGTGCCGAGCAGTACTTC	CASSYPGSAEQYF
TRBV12-3/TRBV12-4	TRBD1	TRBJ2-7	few	TGTGCCAGCAGTTTAACCCCGGGACAGAACTACGAGCAGTACTTC	CASSLTPGQNYEQYF
TRBV5-1	TRBD2	TRBJ2-7	many	TGCGCCAGCAGCTTGGGGAGCGGGAATGTCTACGAGCAGTACTTC	CASSLGSGNVYEQYF
TRBV29-1	-	TRBJ2-5	-	TGCAGCGTTGCGGGCCCAACCAAGAGACGTCCACGGATCAACCAAGAGACCCAGTACTTC	CSVAGPTKRRPRINQETQYF
TRBV6-2/TRBV6-3	TRBD2	TRBJ2-2	many	TGTGCCAGCAGTCGATCGGGGGGGGCGGACACCGGGGAGCTGTTTTTT	CASSRSGGADTGELFF
TRBV15	TRBD1	TRBJ2-7	-	TGTGCCACCAGCACAGGGGGCACGGCCTACGAGCAGTACTTC	CATSTGGTAYEQYF
TRBV7-2	-	TRBJ1-6	-	TGTGCCAGCAGCTTAGAACCAGGGATTAATTCACCCCTCCACTTT	CASSLEPGINSPLHF
TRBV7-9	-	TRBJ2-7	few	TGTGCCAGCAGCTTAGACCCGCAGACGACATACTTC	CASSLDPQTTYF
TRBV12-3/TRBV12-4	TRBD2	TRBJ2-7	-	TGTGCCAGCAGGGTAGCGGGAAGCTACGAGCAGTACTTC	CASRVAGSYEQYF
TRBV18	TRBD1	TRBJ1-2	-	TGTGCCAGCTCACCCAACGGACAGGGCCGCTATGGCTACACCTTC	CASSPNGQGRYGYTF
TRBV3-1	-	TRBJ1-5	many	TGTGCCAGCAGCTCGGGAGTTGATAATCAGCCCCAGCATTTT	CASSSGVDNQPQHF
TRBV7-6	TRBD2	TRBJ2-7	-	TGTGCCAGCAGCTTTCGGGCAGCGGGAGGTTACGAGCAGTACTTC	CASSFRAAGGYEQYF
TRBV20-1	-	TRBJ1-3	-	TGCAGTGCTCCCAGGGACCGTGGAAACACCATATATTTT	CSAPRDRGNTIYF
TRBV20-1	TRBD2	TRBJ2-5	-	TGCAGTGCTGACATGACTAGCGGGCAAGAGACCCAGTACTTC	CSADMTSGQETQYF
TRBV6-2/TRBV6-3	TRBD2	TRBJ2-7	-	TGTGCCAGCAGTTACACTAGCGGGAGGGCCGAGCAGTACTTC	CASSYTSGRAEQYF
TRBV19	-	TRBJ1-5	many	TGTGCCAGTAGTATTATCAGACCAGAGAGCAATCAGCCCCAGCATTTT	CASSIIRPESNQPQHF
TRBV29-1	TRBD1	TRBJ1-2	many	TGCAGCGCCCTGCTGACAGGGGGCGGGTATGGCTACACCTTC	CSALLTGGGYGYTF
TRBV6-1	-	TRBJ1-2	-	TGTGCCAGCAGTCAAACCTTAGACAGCTACTATGGCTACACCTTC	CASSQTLDSYYGYTF